The sample holds one count of the clone carrying this T cell receptor beta chain. How the authors handled the data: Amplification of reference gene primers was used by the study to estimate nucleated cell counts. Sequencing used immunoSEQ multiplex PCR; TCRdb keeps in-frame clones, though not all of them. D and trimming were read from the DNA, whereas the V and J calls and clone size are those reported in that table. The sample contains hundreds of thousands of clones, approximately 90% of which appear only once. Ages ranged from about 18 to 89 years, with residence in about 24 US areas. The recovered donors of Cohort 3 showed two negative PCRs, clearance, or symptom resolution. The data are from a study of blood T cell repertoires in COVID-19. Germline V gives CDR1 KGHSH, CDR2 LQKENI. The ends were cut back, 0 bases at V and 3 bases at J, with 6 bases in the middle. The CDR3 runs 14 residues.

The sequenced sample was PBMCs or T cells enriched from blood (not recorded which). The chain recombines TRBV18 with TRBJ1-5, with D possibly being TRBD1 (5 bases). The receptor's source is a man aged 18 to 30 who had recovered from COVID-19. The CDR3 is CASSPPTDNQPQHF. CDR3 DNA: TGTGCCAGCTCACCACCGACAGACAATCAGCCCCAGCATTTT.